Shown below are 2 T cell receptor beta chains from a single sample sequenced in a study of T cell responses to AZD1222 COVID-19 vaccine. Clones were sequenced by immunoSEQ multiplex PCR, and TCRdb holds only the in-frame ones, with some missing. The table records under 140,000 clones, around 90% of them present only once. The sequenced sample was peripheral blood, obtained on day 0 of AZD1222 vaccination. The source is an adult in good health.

The CDR3 sequence: CASSSGRGNQPQHF. The CDR3 DNA is TGTGCCAGCAGCTCGGGGAGAGGCAATCAGCCCCAGCATTTT. The chain recombines TRBV5-4 with TRBJ1-5; no definite D call. CDR3 length: 14 amino acids. Between the trimmed V and J ends, which lost 3 bases and 2 bases, there was a span of 9 bases. Germline V gene data show CDR1 as SGHNT and CDR2 as YYREEE (reference sequence).

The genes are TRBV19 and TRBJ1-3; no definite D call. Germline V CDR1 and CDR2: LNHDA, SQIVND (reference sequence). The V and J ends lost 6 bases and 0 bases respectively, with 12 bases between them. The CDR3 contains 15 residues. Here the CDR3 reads CASSTLFDSGNTIYF. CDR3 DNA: TGTGCCAGTAGCACTCTCTTCGACTCTGGAAACACCATATATTTT.